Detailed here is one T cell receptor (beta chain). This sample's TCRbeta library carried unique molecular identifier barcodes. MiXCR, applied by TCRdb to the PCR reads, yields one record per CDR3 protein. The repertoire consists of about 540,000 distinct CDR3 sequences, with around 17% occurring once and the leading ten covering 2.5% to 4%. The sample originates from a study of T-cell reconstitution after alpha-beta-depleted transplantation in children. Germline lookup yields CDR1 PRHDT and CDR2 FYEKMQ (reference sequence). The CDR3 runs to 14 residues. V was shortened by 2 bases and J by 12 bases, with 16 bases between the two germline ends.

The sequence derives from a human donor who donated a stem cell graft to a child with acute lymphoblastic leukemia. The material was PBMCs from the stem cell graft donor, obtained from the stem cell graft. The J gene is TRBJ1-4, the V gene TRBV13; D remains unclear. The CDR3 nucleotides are TGTGCCAGCAGCTTACGAGCAGATCCCAAGGAACTGTTTTTT. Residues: CASSLRADPKELFF.